This T cell receptor (beta chain) emerged from a study of shared T cell receptors in the human thymus. Data came from immunoSEQ multiplex PCR; TCRdb stores just in-frame clones and leaves some out. The data hold fewer than 700,000 clones, with 88% observed a single time. This CDR3 is 14 amino acids long. Per germline, CDR1 LGHNA and CDR2 YNFKEQ. V lost 1 base and J lost 1, with 5 bases in between. This same sample was also taken into another study, of human thymus T cells.

Sequencing input: thymocytes. The chain is built from TRBV4-2 and TRBJ2-1; weak D call: TRBD2 (5 bases). This sequence originates from a boy in the first two years of life with a congenital heart defect. CDR3 protein: CASSQGTSYNEQFF. In nucleotides, the CDR3 is TGTGCCAGCAGCCAAGGGACTTCCTACAATGAGCAGTTCTTC.